The clone carrying this TCR beta chain has just a few counts. Its antigen is not known. The data belong to a study of T cells after yellow fever vaccination. Study at large: SMART-Seq v4 Ultra Low Input prepared the low-cell-number fractions. Study-wide points: Once the booster was given, most primary-vaccination clones reappeared, at about 96% for CD4 and more than 85% for CD8.

The 5'RACE template-switching step produced TCR cDNA and added a universal primer site and UMIs. From the 5' RACE reads, TCRdb called clonotypes with MiXCR, one entry per CDR3 protein. Of 500,000 to 650,000 distinct CDR3 sequences in the sample, roughly 17% are singletons; the top ten hold 17%. Trimming cost V 4 bases and J 8 bases; bases outside gene matches: 6. The CDR3 runs to 14 residues. This chain connects TRBV12-3 or TRBV12-4 to TRBJ2-4; 9 bases align to TRBD1. This material consisted of PBMCs, taken 5 to 6 days after the first yellow fever vaccination. The sequence was collected from a man between 18 and 29 years old who received the YFV17D yellow fever vaccine. In DNA form, the CDR3 reads TGTGCCAGCAGTTCAGGGGACAGGGACCACATTCAGTACTTC. This gives the protein CASSSGDRDHIQYF.